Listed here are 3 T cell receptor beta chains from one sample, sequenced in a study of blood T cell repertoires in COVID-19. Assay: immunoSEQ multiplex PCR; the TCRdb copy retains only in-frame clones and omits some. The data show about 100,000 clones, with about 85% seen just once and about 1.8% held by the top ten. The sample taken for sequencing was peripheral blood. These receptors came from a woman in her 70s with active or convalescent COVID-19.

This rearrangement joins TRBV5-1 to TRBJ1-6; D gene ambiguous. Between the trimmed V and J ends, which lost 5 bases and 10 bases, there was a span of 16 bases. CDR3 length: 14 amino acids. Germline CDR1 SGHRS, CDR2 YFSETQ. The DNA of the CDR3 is TGCGCCAGCAGGCTCTACGGGGAGAGGTCACCCCTCCACTTT. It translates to CASRLYGERSPLHF.

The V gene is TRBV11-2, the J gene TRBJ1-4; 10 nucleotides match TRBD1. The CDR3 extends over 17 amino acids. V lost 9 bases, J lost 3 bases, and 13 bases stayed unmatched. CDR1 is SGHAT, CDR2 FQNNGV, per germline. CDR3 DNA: TGTGCCAGGACAACAGGACAGGGGGTATCAGCTAATGAAAAACTGTTTTTT. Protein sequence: CARTTGQGVSANEKLFF.

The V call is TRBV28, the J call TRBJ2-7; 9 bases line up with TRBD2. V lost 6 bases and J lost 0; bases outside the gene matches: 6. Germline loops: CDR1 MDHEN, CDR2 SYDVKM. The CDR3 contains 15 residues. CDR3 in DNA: TGTGCCAGCAGCACCCGGACTAGCGTCTCCTACGAGCAGTACTTC. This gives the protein CASSTRTSVSYEQYF.